Sequencing of this T cell receptor beta chain was carried out in a study of T cell clonotyping in hematopoietic cell transplantation. Whole-study context: Recipient samples before transplant were obtained post-cytoreduction.

Study results and limitations: Recipient TCR diversity dropped after transplant; expanded clonotypes rose from day 30 to 180.

The method was immunoSEQ multiplex PCR; TCRdb's version includes in-frame clones alone and lacks a portion of them. The data show approximately 41,000 clones, 85% seen once. Only one count was recorded for this clone. What it recognizes is unknown. Time point in this sample: recipient sample about 28 days before transplant, after cytoreduction. The CDR3 is made up of 14 amino acids. Germline-derived CDR1 and CDR2 are SGHTA and FQGNSA. Trimming shortened V by 2 bases and J by 1 base, and 8 bases separated the two germline ends. This specimen consisted of peripheral blood mononuclear cells, obtained before stem cell transplant. The TCR originated in a man in his 60s with acute myeloid leukemia. Some clones in this sample may be carry-over from other donors' samples. The V call is TRBV7-2, the J call TRBJ1-1, with D maybe TRBD1 (6 bases). The CDR3 sequence: CASSLHRANTEAFF. The CDR3 DNA reads TGTGCCAGCAGCTTACACAGGGCGAACACTGAAGCTTTCTTT.